This T cell receptor (beta chain) was sequenced during a study of blood T cell repertoires in COVID-19. The wider study: The samples span acute and convalescent COVID-19 from the United States, Italy and Spain. Nucleic acid was either cDNA or gDNA, and it came from T cells, B-cell-depleted T cells, or PBMCs.

V lost 5 bases to trimming and J lost 4 bases; unmatched junction nucleotides: 8. Germline lookup yields CDR1 MNHEY and CDR2 SMNVEV (reference sequence). The CDR3 length is 15 residues. Authors' processing steps: Reference gene primer amplification in the assay estimated nucleated cell counts. Produced via immunoSEQ multiplex PCR; TCRdb's table is partial and in-frame only. The V and J calls and clone size come from that table; D and trimming were worked out from the DNA. The repertoire holds some 120,000 clones, with more than 85% as singletons. This clonotype was sampled from a human donor with acute or convalescent COVID-19. The donor label of this sample is uncertain. Sequences were obtained from peripheral blood. The chain links TRBV27 to TRBJ1-3; 7 nucleotides match TRBD1. CDR3 DNA sequence: TGTGCCAGCAGTCGAGCACAGGGGTCCGGAAACACCATATATTTT. This translates into CASSRAQGSGNTIYF.